The 30 T cell receptor beta chains reported below all come from one sample, sequenced in a study of metastatic and nonmetastatic thyroid tumors. Thyroid surgery was performed in patients who had received no treatment beforehand. With MiXCR, TCRdb reprocessed the PCR reads. The repertoire holds over 10,000 clones, with about 33% as singletons. Sequencing was carried out using tumor tissue. Receptor source: a male donor with papillary thyroid cancer or a benign thyroid nodule (not recorded which). Some clones in this sample may be carry-over from other donors' samples.

The V call is TRBV20-1, the J call TRBJ1-6; possible D gene TRBD1, 5 bases. Per the germline V gene, CDR1 is DFQATT and CDR2 is SNEGSKA (reference sequence). Deletions cut 0 bases from V and 9 bases from J, with 9 bases between. The CDR3 runs 13 residues. DNA for the CDR3: TGCAGTGCTAGAGACCCGACAGTTTCACCCCTCCACTTT. This sequence encodes CSARDPTVSPLHF.

The chain joins TRBV7-3 to TRBJ2-1, with a tentative D call TRBD1 (6 bases). Per germline, CDR1 SGHTA and CDR2 FQGTGA. The ends were cut back, 0 bases at V and 4 bases at J, with 10 bases in the middle. This CDR3 is 15 amino acids long. The CDR3 is CASSLTPTGYNEQFF. Written as DNA, the CDR3 is TGTGCCAGCAGCTTAACCCCGACAGGTTACAATGAGCAGTTCTTC.

V is TRBV2 and J is TRBJ1-5, with D possibly TRBD1 on 5 matching bases. Trimming removed 0 bases at V and 0 bases at J, with 9 bases between. Per germline, CDR1 SNHLY and CDR2 FYNNEI. The CDR3 has 16 residues. The CDR3 is CASSEAGGDSNQPQHF. CDR3 sequence (DNA): TGTGCCAGCAGTGAAGCTGGAGGGGATAGCAATCAGCCCCAGCATTTT.

Concerning this clone: Its ends do not fully match the called genes, so a read error is possible. The rearrangement links TRBV7-7 to TRBJ2-3; D remains ambiguous. The CDR3 has 14 amino acids. Germline V gene sequence: CDR1 SSHAT, CDR2 FNYEAQ (reference sequence). Here the CDR3 reads CASSLGMGTDTQYF. DNA for the CDR3: TGTGCTAGCAGCCTAGGTATGGGTACAGATACGCAGTATTTT.

Here the CDR3 reads CASSPGGMGDNSPLHF. CDR3 sequence (DNA): TGTGCCAGCAGCCCGGGGGGTATGGGGGATAATTCACCCCTCCACTTT. This chain links TRBV11-3 with TRBJ1-6; D possibly corresponds to TRBD1 (5 bases). Germline V lookup: CDR1 SGHNT, CDR2 YENEEA. CDR3 size: 16 residues. V lost 5 bases and J 5 bases, leaving 16 bases between the germline ends.

This clone was seen a few times. J is TRBJ2-7 and V is TRBV14, with D maybe TRBD2 (5 bases). CDR1 is SGHDN and CDR2 is FVKESK in the germline V gene. Trimming shortened V by 3 bases and J by 6 bases, and 6 bases separated the two germline ends. The CDR3 covers 11 residues. The CDR3 loop is CASSQGSEQYF. The CDR3 nucleotides read TGTGCCAGCAGCCAGGGGAGCGAGCAGTACTTC.

The rearrangement links TRBV5-6 to TRBJ2-7; 11 bases align to TRBD1. With 4 bases clipped from V and 6 bases from J, the junction kept 9 bases outside the gene matches. Germline assignment: CDR1 SGHDT and CDR2 YYEEEE. The CDR3 totals 15 residues. The DNA for the CDR3 is TGTGCCAGCAGCCAGAGGACAGGGGGCAGGACCGAGCAGTACGTC. Its translation: CASSQRTGGRTEQYV.

By frequency in the sample, this clone is medium-sized. The chain combines TRBV6-5 with TRBJ1-4; D remains unclear. Per germline, CDR1 MNHEY and CDR2 SVGAGI. The CDR3 loop spans 14 amino acids. V lost 2 bases and J 5 bases, leaving 9 bases between the germline ends. CDR3: CASSYAAFNEKLFF. CDR3 in DNA: TGTGCCAGCAGTTACGCGGCCTTCAATGAAAAACTGTTTTTT.

This clone showed up just a few times. V usage is TRBV11-2 and J usage is TRBJ2-6, with D possibly matching TRBD2 (6 bases). V lost 5 bases, J lost 4 bases, and 12 bases lay in between. CDR3 size: 15 residues. Germline V lookup: CDR1 SGHAT, CDR2 FQNNGV. For the CDR3, the DNA is TGTGCCAGCAGCCGGAGGGAGGCCGGGGCCAACGTCCTGACTTTC. This translates into CASSRREAGANVLTF.

By sample fraction, this clone is medium-sized. This chain links TRBV7-9 with TRBJ2-1, with D hard to call. From germline, CDR1 is SEHNR and CDR2 FQNEAQ (reference sequence). V lost 4 bases to trimming and J lost 8 bases, with 9 bases between them. The length of the CDR3 is 12 residues. Written as DNA, the CDR3 is TGTGCCAGCAGCTGGGGTGGCGATGAGCAGTTCTTC. It yields the protein CASSWGGDEQFF.

This clone is classed as large (0.1 to 1%). The chain couples TRBV28 to TRBJ2-7; 9 bases are a match to TRBD1. The V segment lost 7 bases and the J segment 0 bases; nucleotides outside the gene matches: 19. Per germline, CDR1 MDHEN and CDR2 SYDVKM. This CDR3 contains 19 residues. In DNA form, the CDR3 reads TGTGCCAGCACCTCTCAGGTCGGGACAGGGACGGTTCGCTCCTACGAGCAGTACTTC. The encoded protein is CASTSQVGTGTVRSYEQYF.

This clone is labeled large. The chain couples TRBV28 to TRBJ1-3; possible D gene TRBD1, 5 bases. Germline V CDR1 and CDR2: MDHEN, SYDVKM. V was cut by 8 bases and J by 2 bases, with 13 bases left in between. This CDR3 spans 14 amino acids. Written as DNA, the CDR3 is TGTGCCAGCCGGGGGGGAGATCCTGGAAACACCATATATTTT. Protein sequence: CASRGGDPGNTIYF.

V is TRBV11-2 and J is TRBJ2-7; 13 bases are shared with TRBD2. Germline V gives CDR1 SGHAT, CDR2 FQNNGV. The CDR3 loop spans 15 amino acids. The ends lost 6 bases at V and 3 bases at J; junction bases unmatched: 5. The CDR3 loop is CASRGLAGVFYEQYF. The CDR3 nucleotides are TGTGCCAGCAGAGGACTAGCGGGAGTCTTCTACGAGCAGTACTTC.

This clone was detected many times. This could be a read error, since a much larger clone is one nucleotide away. Other DNA sequences in the same sample also yield this CDR3. V gene TRBV6-1 combines with J gene TRBJ2-2, with D possibly TRBD2 on 5 matching bases. Per germline, CDR1 MNHNS and CDR2 SASEGT. Trimming left V 6 bases short and J 4 bases short, with 15 bases between. The CDR3 has 15 amino acids. The DNA of the CDR3 is TGTGCCAGCAGCGAAAGCGGAACGAGCACCGGGGAGCTGTTTTTT. Its protein is CASSESGTSTGELFF.

The chain uses TRBV20-1 and TRBJ1-2, with D tentatively TRBD1 (5 bases). The V end was cut by 5 bases, the J end by 7 bases, with 23 bases between. Per germline, CDR1 DFQATT and CDR2 SNEGSKA (reference sequence). The CDR3 spans 15 residues. The CDR3 sequence: CSAPAGSVRSGGYTF. The CDR3 DNA reads as TGCAGTGCTCCCGCAGGGTCGGTGAGAAGTGGTGGCTACACCTTC.

With regard to this clone: The conserved phenylalanine or tryptophan is not found at the CDR3 terminus, so this likely reflects a read error. V and J are TRBV11-2 and TRBJ2-7; tentative D call: TRBD2 (6 bases). Germline V gene lookup returns CDR1 SGHAT and CDR2 FQNNGV. The V and J ends lost 7 bases and 3 bases respectively, with 19 bases between them. CDR3 length: 15 residues. The CDR3 coding sequence is TGTGCCAGCACATCACCCTTGGGACTGTTCTACGAGCAGTACTAC. Translated: CASTSPLGLFYEQYY.

This clone is a singleton in its sample. The DNA for the CDR3 is TGCAGTGCCTCAAAGGCGGTAACCGGGACCCCTTACAATGAGCAGTTCTTC. This gives the protein CSASKAVTGTPYNEQFF. The genes are TRBV20-1 and TRBJ2-1, with D perhaps matching TRBD1 or TRBD2 (5 bases each). Trimming left V 6 bases short and J 4 bases short, with 25 bases between. The CDR3 is 17 residues long. The germline V gene has CDR1 DFQATT and CDR2 SNEGSKA (reference sequence).

This clone turned up a few times. V gene TRBV12-3 or TRBV12-4 combines with J gene TRBJ2-5; TRBD2 agrees at 16 bases. The CDR3 spans 14 residues. Trimming removed 8 bases from V and 7 bases from J; junction bases left unmatched: 4. CDR3 amino acids: CASGTSGGDRTQYF. DNA for the CDR3: TGTGCCAGCGGGACTAGCGGGGGGGATCGGACCCAGTACTTC.

J is TRBJ2-7 and V is TRBV7-3; weak D call: TRBD2 (6 bases). Germline values: CDR1 SGHTA, CDR2 FQGTGA. The CDR3 runs 14 residues. Trimming shortened V by 5 bases and J by 5 bases, and 16 bases separated the two germline ends. The DNA for the CDR3 is TGTGCCAGCAGCCAAGGAGGGCAGGGCCACGAGCAGTACTTC. It translates to CASSQGGQGHEQYF. The full variable domain, with the rest looked up from reference TRBV7-3 and TRBJ2-7, is GAGVSQTPSNKVTEKGKYVELRCDPISGHTALYWYRQSLGQGPEFLIYFQGTGAADDSGLPNDRFFAVRPEGSVSTLKIQRTERGDSAVYLCASSQGGQGHEQYFGPGTRLTVT.

This clone was counted once. The chain joins TRBV30 to TRBJ2-7, with D perhaps matching TRBD2 (5 bases). This CDR3 contains 14 residues. Germline-derived CDR1 and CDR2 are GTSNPN and SVGIG (reference sequence). Trimming took 1 base from V and 2 from J, leaving 12 bases between them. Here the CDR3 reads CAWSAGRFPYEQYF. In DNA form, the CDR3 reads TGTGCCTGGAGTGCGGGGAGATTCCCCTACGAGCAGTACTTC.

This clone has a handful of counts. This rearrangement joins TRBV6-4 to TRBJ1-6; 8 positions agree with TRBD1. The CDR3 spans 16 residues. Trimming at V came to 5 bases and at J to 9 bases, leaving 12 bases not matched to a gene. Germline V gives CDR1 MRHNA, CDR2 SNTAGT. CDR3 bases: TGTGCCAGCAGTCAATCGACAGGGGAATCGGGTTCACCCCTCCACTTT. The encoded protein is CASSQSTGESGSPLHF.

This clone qualifies as medium-sized. This sequence joins TRBV28 and TRBJ2-1, with 10 positions matching TRBD2. Per germline, CDR1 MDHEN and CDR2 SYDVKM. The CDR3 is 15 amino acids. The ends lost 6 bases at V and 8 bases at J; junction bases unmatched: 10. The CDR3 nucleotides are TGTGCCAGCAGACCCGGGACTAGCGTACGGGATGAGCAGTTCTTC. Its translation is CASRPGTSVRDEQFF.

This clone was picked up a small number of times. The V call is TRBV2, the J call TRBJ1-5, with 7 bases fitting TRBD1. Losses at the gene ends were 1 base for V and 7 bases for J; bases not matched to a gene: 7. The CDR3 has 15 residues. Looked up from germline, CDR1 is SNHLY and CDR2 is FYNNEI. The chain's CDR3 is CASSEDRGGYQPQHF. CDR3 in DNA: TGTGCCAGCAGTGAAGACAGGGGCGGGTACCAGCCCCAGCATTTT.

In its sample, this clone ranks as medium-sized. The chain joins TRBV28 to TRBJ2-1; TRBD2 agrees at 9 bases. Germline V gene lookup returns CDR1 MDHEN and CDR2 SYDVKM. Trimming took 6 bases from V and 4 from J; bases not matched to a gene: 1. This CDR3 spans 13 amino acids. CDR3 protein: CASRTSGYNEQFF. The CDR3 coding sequence is TGTGCCAGCAGGACTAGCGGATACAATGAGCAGTTCTTC.

This sequence joins TRBV6-2 or TRBV6-3 and TRBJ1-1, with TRBD1 as a possible D gene (5 bases). The germline CDR1 and CDR2 sequences are MNHEY and SVGEGT. The V end was cut by 5 bases, the J end by 3 bases, with 16 bases between. The CDR3 spans 15 residues. This CDR3 is CASSDQTAGDTEAFF. The CDR3 DNA reads TGTGCCAGCAGTGACCAGACAGCGGGGGACACTGAAGCTTTCTTT.

This clone rates as medium-sized. This CDR3 reads CASSYSRDRVLSPLHF. The CDR3 region has the DNA TGTGCCAGCAGCTATTCCCGGGACAGGGTACTCTCACCCCTCCACTTT. This chain joins TRBV28 and TRBJ1-6; 9 bases are a match to TRBD1. The CDR3 loop spans 16 amino acids. In germline, CDR1 is MDHEN, CDR2 SYDVKM. The V segment lost 6 bases and the J segment 10 bases; nucleotides outside the gene matches: 13.

In its sample, this clone ranks as medium-sized. The chain employs TRBV5-1 and TRBJ2-5, with D perhaps TRBD1 or TRBD2 (6 bases each). The ends were cut back, 4 bases at V and 1 base at J, with 17 bases in the middle. This CDR3 comprises 16 residues. From germline, CDR1 is SGHRS and CDR2 YFSETQ. CDR3 sequence reads: CASSTAEGGPQETQYF. In DNA form, the CDR3 reads TGCGCCAGCAGCACAGCGGAGGGGGGCCCCCAAGAGACCCAGTACTTC.

This clone is medium-sized. V and J are TRBV28 and TRBJ1-6, with TRBD1 matching over 7 bases. The CDR3 runs 12 residues. The V gene's germline CDR1 is MDHEN and CDR2 SYDVKM. Losses at the gene ends were 7 bases for V and 10 bases for J; bases not matched to a gene: 4. CDR3: CASTTGESPLHF. The CDR3 DNA reads as TGTGCCAGCACAACAGGGGAATCACCCCTCCACTTT. Using reference TRBV28 and TRBJ1-6 for the parts outside the CDR3, the full variable domain is DVKVTQSSRYLVKRTGEKVFLECVQDMDHENMFWYRQDPGLGLRLIYFSYDVKMKEKGDIPEGYSVSREKKERFSLILESASTNQTSMYLCASTTGESPLHFGNGTRLTVT.

This chain connects TRBV5-1 to TRBJ2-7; D perhaps matches TRBD2 (6 bases). V was trimmed by 0 bases and J by 0 bases, leaving 7 bases between them. Germline V lookup: CDR1 SGHRS, CDR2 YFSETQ. The CDR3 extends over 14 amino acids. As DNA, the CDR3 is TGCGCCAGCAGCTTGGCTAGCGTCTCCTACGAGCAGTACTTC. It specifies CASSLASVSYEQYF.

The chain is built from TRBV7-6 and TRBJ2-7; 8 bases map to TRBD2. The CDR3 is 16 amino acids. Germline V CDR1 and CDR2: SGHVS, FNYEAQ. The V segment lost 1 base and the J segment 5 bases; nucleotides outside the gene matches: 10. The CDR3 loop is CASSLERGRLIDEQYF. The DNA for the CDR3 is TGTGCCAGCAGCTTAGAACGCGGGAGGCTGATAGACGAGCAGTACTTC.